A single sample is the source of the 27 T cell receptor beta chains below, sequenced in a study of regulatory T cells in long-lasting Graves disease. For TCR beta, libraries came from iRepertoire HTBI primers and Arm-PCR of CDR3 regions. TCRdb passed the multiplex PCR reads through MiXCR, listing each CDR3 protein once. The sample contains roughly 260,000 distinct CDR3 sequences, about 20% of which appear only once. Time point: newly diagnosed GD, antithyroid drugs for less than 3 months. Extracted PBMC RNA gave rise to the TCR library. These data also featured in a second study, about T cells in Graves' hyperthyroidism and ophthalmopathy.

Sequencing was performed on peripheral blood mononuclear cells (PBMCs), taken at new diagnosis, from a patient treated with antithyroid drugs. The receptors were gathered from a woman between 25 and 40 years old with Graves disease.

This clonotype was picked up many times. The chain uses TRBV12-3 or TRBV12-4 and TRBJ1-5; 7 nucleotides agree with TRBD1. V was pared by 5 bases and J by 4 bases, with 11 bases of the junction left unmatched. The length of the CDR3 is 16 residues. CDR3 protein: CASSSDDREVNQPQHF. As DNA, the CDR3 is TGTGCCAGCAGTAGCGACGACAGGGAGGTAAATCAGCCCCAGCATTTT.

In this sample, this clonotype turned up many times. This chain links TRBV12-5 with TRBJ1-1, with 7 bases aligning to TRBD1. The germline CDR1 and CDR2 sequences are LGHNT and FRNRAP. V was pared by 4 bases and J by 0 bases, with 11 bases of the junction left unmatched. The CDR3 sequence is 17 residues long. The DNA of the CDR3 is TGTGCTAGTGGTTCCCTCCGGGACAGCCATTTGAACACTGAAGCTTTCTTT. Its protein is CASGSLRDSHLNTEAFF.

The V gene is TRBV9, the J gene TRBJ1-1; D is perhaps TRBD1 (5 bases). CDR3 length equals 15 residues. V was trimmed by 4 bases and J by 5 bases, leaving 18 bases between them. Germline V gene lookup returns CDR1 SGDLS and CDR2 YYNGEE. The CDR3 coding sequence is TGTGCCAGCAGCCCCGGGACTCAAAAAGGAACTGAAGCTTTCTTT. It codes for CASSPGTQKGTEAFF.

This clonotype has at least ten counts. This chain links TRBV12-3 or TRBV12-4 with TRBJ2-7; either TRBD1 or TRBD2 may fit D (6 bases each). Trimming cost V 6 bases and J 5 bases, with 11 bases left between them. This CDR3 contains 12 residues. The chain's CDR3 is CASRFRGDEQYF. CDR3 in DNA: TGTGCCAGCAGATTTAGGGGGGACGAGCAGTACTTC.

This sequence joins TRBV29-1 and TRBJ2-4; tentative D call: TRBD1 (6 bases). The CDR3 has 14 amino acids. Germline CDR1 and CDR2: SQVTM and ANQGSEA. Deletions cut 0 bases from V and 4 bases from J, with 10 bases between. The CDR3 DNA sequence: TGCAGCGTTGAAGACGGACAGCTTAAAAACATTCAGTACTTC. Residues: CSVEDGQLKNIQYF. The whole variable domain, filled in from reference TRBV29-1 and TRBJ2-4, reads SAVISQKPSRDICQRGTSLTIQCQVDSQVTMMFWYRQQPGQSLTLIATANQGSEATYESGFVIDKFPISRPNLTFSTLTVSNMSPEDSSIYLCSVEDGQLKNIQYFGAGTRLSVL.

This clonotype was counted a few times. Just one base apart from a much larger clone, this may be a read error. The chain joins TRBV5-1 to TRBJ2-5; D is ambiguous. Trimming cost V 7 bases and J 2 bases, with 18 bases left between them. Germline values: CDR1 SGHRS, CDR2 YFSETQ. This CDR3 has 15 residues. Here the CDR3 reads CASARDNAPQETQYF. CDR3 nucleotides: TGCGCCAGCGCCCGAGACAACGCGCCTCAAGAGACCCAGTACTTC.

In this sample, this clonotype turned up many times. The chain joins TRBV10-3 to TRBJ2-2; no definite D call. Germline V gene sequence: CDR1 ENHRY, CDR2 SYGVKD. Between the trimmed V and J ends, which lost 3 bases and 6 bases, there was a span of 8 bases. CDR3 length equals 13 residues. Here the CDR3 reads CAISDPFSGELFF. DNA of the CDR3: TGTGCCATCAGTGATCCCTTCTCCGGGGAGCTGTTTTTT.

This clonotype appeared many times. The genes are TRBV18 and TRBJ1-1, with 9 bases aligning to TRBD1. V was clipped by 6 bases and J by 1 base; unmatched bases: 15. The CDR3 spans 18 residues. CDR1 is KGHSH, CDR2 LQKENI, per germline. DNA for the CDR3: TGTGCCAGCTCTCACCTAGCCCGGACAGGGGTCAAGAACACTGAAGCTTTCTTT. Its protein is CASSHLARTGVKNTEAFF.

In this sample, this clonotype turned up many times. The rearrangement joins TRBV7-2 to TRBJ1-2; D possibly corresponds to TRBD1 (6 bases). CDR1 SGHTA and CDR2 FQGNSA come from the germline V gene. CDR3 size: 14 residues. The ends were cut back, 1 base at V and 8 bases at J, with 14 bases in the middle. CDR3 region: CASSLDRGQGGYTF. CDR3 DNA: TGTGCCAGCAGCTTAGATCGGGGGCAGGGAGGCTACACCTTC.

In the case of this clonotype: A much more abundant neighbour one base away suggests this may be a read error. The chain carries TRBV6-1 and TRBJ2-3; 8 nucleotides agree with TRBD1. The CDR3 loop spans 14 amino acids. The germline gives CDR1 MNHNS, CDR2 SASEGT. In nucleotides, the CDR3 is TGCGCCAGCAGCGGACAGGGAGACGGAGATACGCAGTATTTT. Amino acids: CASSGQGDGDTQYF.

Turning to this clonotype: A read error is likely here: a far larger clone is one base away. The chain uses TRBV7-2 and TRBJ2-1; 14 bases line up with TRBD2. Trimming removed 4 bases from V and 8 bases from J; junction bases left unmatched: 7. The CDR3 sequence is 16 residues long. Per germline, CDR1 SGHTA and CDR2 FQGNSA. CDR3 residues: CASSSMGLAGDDEQFF. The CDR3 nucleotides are TGTGCCAGCAGCTCGATGGGACTAGCGGGAGACGATGAGCAGTTCTTC.

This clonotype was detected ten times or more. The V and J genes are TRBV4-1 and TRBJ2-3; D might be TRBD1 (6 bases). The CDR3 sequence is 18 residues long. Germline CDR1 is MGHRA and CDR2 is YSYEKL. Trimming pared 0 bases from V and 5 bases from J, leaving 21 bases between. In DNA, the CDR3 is TGCGCCAGCAGCCAAGATAGACAGGCCTACGACTTATTAGATACGCAGTATTTT. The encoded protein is CASSQDRQAYDLLDTQYF.

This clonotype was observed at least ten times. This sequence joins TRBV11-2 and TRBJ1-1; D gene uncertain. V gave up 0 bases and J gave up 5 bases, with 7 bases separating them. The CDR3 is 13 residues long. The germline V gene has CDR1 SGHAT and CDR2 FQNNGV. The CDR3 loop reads CASSLDLETEAFF. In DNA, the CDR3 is TGTGCCAGCAGCTTAGATTTGGAGACTGAAGCTTTCTTT.

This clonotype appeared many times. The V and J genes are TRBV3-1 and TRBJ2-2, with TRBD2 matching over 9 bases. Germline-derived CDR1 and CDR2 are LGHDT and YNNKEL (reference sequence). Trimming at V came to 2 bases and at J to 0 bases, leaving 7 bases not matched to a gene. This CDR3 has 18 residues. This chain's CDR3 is CASSQSSSGGTNTGELFF. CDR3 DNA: TGTGCCAGCAGCCAATCATCCAGCGGGGGGACGAACACCGGGGAGCTGTTTTTT.

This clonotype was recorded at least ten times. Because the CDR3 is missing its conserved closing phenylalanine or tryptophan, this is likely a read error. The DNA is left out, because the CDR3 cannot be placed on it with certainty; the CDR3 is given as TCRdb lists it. The CDR3 loop is CASSPRAP. The chain links TRBV18 to TRBJ2-1; no DNA check was done on the table's D call, TRBD1. A total of 8 residues make up the CDR3, ends included. Germline lookup yields CDR1 KGHSH and CDR2 LQKENI.

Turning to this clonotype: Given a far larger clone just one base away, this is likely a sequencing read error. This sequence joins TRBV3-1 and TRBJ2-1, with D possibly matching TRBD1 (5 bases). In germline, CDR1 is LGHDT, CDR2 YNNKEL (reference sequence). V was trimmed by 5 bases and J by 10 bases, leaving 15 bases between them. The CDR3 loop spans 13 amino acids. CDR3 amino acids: CASSWTPTYEQFF. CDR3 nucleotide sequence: TGTGCCAGCAGCTGGACACCCACCTACGAGCAGTTCTTC.

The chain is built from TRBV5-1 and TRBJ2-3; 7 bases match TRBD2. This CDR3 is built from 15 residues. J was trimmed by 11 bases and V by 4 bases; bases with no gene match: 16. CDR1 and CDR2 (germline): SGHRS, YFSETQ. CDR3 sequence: CASSPEAGVFGGQYF. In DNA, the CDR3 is TGCGCCAGCAGCCCCGAGGCGGGAGTTTTCGGTGGGCAGTATTTT.

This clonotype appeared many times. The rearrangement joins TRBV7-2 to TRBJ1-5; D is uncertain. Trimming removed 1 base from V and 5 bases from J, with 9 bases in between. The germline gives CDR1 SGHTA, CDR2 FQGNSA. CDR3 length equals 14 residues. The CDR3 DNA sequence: TGTGCCAGCAGCTTAGTTGGTTTCGATCAGCCCCAGCATTTT. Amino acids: CASSLVGFDQPQHF. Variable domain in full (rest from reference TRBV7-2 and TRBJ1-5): GAGVSQSPSNKVTEKGKDVELRCDPISGHTALYWYRQSLGQGLEFLIYFQGNSAPDKSGLPSDRFSAERTGGSVSTLTIQRTQQEDSAVYLCASSLVGFDQPQHFGDGTRLSIL.

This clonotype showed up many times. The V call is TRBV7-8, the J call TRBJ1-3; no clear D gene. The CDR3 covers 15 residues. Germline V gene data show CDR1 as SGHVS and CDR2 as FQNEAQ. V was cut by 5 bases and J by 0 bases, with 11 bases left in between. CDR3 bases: TGTGCCAGCAGCCTAGGAGGGCCCTCTGGAAACACCATATATTTT. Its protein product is CASSLGGPSGNTIYF.

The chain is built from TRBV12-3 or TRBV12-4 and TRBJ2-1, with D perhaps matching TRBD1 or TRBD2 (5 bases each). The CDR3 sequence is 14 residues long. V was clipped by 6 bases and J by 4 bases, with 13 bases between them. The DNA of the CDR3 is TGTGCCAGCAGGCCCGGGACCGGATACAATGAGCAGTTCTTC. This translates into CASRPGTGYNEQFF.

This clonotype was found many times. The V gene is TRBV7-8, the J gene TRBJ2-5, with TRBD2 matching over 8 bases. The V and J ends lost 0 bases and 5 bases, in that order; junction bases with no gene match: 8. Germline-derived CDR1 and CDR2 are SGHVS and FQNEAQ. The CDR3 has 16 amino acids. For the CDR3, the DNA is TGTGCCAGCAGCTTAGCGACGGGACTAGTAACCGAGACCCAGTACTTC. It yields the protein CASSLATGLVTETQYF.

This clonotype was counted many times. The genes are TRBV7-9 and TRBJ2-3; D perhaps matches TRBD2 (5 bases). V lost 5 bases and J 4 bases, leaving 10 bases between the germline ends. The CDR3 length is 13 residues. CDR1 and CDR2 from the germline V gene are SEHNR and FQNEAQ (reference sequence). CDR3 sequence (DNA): TGTGCCAGCAGCAAAGAGGGCGCAGATACGCAGTATTTT. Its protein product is CASSKEGADTQYF. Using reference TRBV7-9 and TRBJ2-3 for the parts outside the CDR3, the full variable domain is DTGVSQNPRHKITKRGQNVTFRCDPISEHNRLYWYRQTLGQGPEFLTYFQNEAQLEKSRLLSDRFSAERPKGSFSTLEIQRTEQGDSAMYLCASSKEGADTQYFGPGTRLTVL.

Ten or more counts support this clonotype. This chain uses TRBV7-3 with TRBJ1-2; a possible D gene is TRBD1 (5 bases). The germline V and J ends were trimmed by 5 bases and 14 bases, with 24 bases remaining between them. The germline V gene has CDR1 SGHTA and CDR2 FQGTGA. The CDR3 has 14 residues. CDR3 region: CASSPSSGTPASTF. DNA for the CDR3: TGTGCCAGCAGCCCCTCGTCAGGGACCCCTGCTTCTACCTTC.

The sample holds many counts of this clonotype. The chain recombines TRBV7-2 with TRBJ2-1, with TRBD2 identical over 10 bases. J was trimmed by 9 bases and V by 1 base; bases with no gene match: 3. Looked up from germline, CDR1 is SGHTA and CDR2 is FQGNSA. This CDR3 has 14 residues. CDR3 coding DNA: TGTGCCAGCAGCTTAGGGCTAGCGGGGGTTGAGCAGTTCTTC. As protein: CASSLGLAGVEQFF.

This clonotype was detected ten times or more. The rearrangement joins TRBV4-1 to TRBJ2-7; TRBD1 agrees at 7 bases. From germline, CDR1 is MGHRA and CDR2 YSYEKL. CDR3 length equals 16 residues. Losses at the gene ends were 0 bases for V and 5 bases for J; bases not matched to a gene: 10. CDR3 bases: TGCGCCAGCAGCCAAGACCCTGACAGGGTGGGGGACGAGCAGTACTTC. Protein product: CASSQDPDRVGDEQYF.

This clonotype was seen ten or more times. CDR3 DNA: TGTGCCAGCAGCGTAGGTGATCAGCCCCAGCATTTT. Residues: CASSVGDQPQHF. The V and J genes are TRBV9 and TRBJ1-5; D is uncertain. The CDR3 length is 12 residues. Germline values: CDR1 SGDLS, CDR2 YYNGEE. V dropped 0 bases and J dropped 5 bases, with 3 bases sitting between them.

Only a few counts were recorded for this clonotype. The DNA of the CDR3 is TGTGCCAGCAAGCCTAACAGGCCCACTGAAGCTTTCTTT. It is translated as CASKPNRPTEAFF. V is TRBV25-1 and J is TRBJ1-1, with a possible D match to TRBD1 (5 bases). Trimming removed 7 bases from V and 4 bases from J, with 13 bases in between. Germline lookup yields CDR1 MGHDK and CDR2 SYGVNS. The CDR3 length is 13 residues. The whole variable domain, remainder taken from reference TRBV25-1 and TRBJ1-1, is EADIYQTPRYLVIGTGKKITLECSQTMGHDKMYWYQQDPGMELHLIHYSYGVNSTEKGDLSSESTVSRIRTEHFPLTLESARPSHTSQYLCASKPNRPTEAFFGQGTRLTVV.